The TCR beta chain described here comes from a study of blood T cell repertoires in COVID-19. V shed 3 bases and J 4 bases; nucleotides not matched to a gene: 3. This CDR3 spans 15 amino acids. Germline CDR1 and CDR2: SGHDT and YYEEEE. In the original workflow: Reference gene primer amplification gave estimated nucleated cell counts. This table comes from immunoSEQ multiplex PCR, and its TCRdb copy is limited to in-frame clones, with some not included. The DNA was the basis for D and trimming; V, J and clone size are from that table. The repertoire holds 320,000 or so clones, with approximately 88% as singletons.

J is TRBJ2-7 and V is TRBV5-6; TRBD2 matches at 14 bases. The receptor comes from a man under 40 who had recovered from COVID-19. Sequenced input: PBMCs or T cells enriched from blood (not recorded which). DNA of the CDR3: TGTGCCAGCAGCTCGGGACTAGCGGGGGTTTACGAGCAGTACTTC. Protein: CASSSGLAGVYEQYF. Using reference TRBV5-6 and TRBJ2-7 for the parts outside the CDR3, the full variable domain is DAGVTQSPTHLIKTRGQQVTLRCSPKSGHDTVSWYQQALGQGPQFIFQYYEEEERQRGNFPDRFSGHQFPNYSSELNVNALLLGDSALYLCASSSGLAGVYEQYFGPGTRLTVT.